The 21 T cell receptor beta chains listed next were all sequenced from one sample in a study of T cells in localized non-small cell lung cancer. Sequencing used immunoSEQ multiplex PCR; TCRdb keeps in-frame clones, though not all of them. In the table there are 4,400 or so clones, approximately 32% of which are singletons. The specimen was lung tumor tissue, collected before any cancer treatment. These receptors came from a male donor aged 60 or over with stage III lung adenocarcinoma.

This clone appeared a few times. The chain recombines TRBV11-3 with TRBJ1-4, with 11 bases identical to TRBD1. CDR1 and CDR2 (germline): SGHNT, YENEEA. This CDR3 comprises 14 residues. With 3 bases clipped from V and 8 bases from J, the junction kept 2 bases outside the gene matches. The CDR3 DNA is TGTGCCAGCAGCTTGGGACAGGGGGGCGAAAAACTGTTTTTT. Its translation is CASSLGQGGEKLFF.

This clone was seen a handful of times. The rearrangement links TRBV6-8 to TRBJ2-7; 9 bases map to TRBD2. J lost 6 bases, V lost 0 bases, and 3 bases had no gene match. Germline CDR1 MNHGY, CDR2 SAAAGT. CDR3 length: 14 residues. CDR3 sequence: CASSYSRTSAEQYF. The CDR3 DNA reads TGTGCCAGCAGTTACTCTAGGACTAGCGCCGAGCAGTACTTC.

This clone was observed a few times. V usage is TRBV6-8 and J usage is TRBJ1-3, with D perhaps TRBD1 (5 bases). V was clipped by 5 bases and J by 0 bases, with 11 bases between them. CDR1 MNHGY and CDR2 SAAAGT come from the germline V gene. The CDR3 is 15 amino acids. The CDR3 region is CASSTDSFSGNTIYF. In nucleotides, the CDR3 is TGTGCCAGCAGTACCGACAGCTTCTCTGGAAACACCATATATTTT.

The CDR3 is CASSRGIEQYF. DNA for the CDR3: TGTGCCAGCAGCCGGGGGATCGAGCAGTACTTC. The chain recombines TRBV14 with TRBJ2-7; D possibly matches TRBD1 or TRBD2 (5 bases each). The V and J ends lost 4 bases and 6 bases respectively, with 7 bases between them. The CDR3 consists of 11 residues. The germline gives CDR1 SGHDN, CDR2 FVKESK.

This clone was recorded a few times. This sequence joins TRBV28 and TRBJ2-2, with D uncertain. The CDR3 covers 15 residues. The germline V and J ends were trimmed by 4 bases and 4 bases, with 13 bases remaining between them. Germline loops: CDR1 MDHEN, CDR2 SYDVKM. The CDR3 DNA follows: TGTGCCAGCAGTTCGGCCCGGCGGTCCACCGGGGAGCTGTTTTTT. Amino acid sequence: CASSSARRSTGELFF. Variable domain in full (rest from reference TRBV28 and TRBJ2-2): DVKVTQSSRYLVKRTGEKVFLECVQDMDHENMFWYRQDPGLGLRLIYFSYDVKMKEKGDIPEGYSVSREKKERFSLILESASTNQTSMYLCASSSARRSTGELFFGEGSRLTVL.

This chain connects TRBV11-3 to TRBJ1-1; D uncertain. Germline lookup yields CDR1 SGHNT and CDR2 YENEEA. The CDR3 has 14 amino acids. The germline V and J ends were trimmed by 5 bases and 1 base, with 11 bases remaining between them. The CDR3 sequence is CASSQTIGNTEAFF. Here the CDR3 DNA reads TGTGCCAGCAGCCAAACTATCGGGAACACTGAAGCTTTCTTT.

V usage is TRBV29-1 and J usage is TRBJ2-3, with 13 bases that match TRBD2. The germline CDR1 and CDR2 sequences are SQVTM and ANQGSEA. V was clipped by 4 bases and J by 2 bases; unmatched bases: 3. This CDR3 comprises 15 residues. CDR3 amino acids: CSVVTSGRATDTQYF. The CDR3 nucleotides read TGCAGCGTTGTAACTAGCGGGAGGGCCACAGATACGCAGTATTTT.

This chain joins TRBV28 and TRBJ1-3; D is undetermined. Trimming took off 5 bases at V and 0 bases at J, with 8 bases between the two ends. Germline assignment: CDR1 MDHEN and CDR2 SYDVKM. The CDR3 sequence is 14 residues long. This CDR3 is CASSIRNSGNTIYF. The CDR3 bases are TGTGCCAGCAGTATACGGAACTCTGGAAACACCATATATTTT.

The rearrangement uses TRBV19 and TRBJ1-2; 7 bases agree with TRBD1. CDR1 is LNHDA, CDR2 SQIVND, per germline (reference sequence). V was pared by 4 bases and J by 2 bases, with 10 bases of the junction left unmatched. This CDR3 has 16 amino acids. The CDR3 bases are TGTGCCAGTAGTAGCGGAAAGGGGGCGAAGAACTATGGCTACACCTTC. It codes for CASSSGKGAKNYGYTF.

CDR3 amino acids: CASIGTGVGPDRYEQYF. In nucleotides, the CDR3 is TGTGCCAGTATTGGGACAGGCGTAGGCCCTGATCGCTACGAGCAGTACTTC. The chain couples TRBV19 to TRBJ2-7, with 8 positions matching TRBD1. Germline CDR1 and CDR2: LNHDA and SQIVND (reference sequence). The CDR3 runs to 17 residues. The ends lost 7 bases at V and 3 bases at J; junction bases unmatched: 17.

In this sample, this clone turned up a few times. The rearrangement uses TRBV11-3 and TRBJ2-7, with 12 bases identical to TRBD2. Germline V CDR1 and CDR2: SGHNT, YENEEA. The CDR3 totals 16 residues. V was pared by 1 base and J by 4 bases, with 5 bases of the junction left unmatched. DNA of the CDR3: TGTGCCAGCAGCTTAGGACTAGCGGGAGTTTTTTACGAGCAGTACTTC. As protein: CASSLGLAGVFYEQYF.

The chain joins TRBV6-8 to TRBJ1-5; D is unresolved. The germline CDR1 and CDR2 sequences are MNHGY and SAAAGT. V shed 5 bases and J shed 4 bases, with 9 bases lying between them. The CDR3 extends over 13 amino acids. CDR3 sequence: CASSRTENQPQHF. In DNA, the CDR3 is TGTGCCAGCAGTCGGACGGAGAATCAGCCCCAGCATTTT.

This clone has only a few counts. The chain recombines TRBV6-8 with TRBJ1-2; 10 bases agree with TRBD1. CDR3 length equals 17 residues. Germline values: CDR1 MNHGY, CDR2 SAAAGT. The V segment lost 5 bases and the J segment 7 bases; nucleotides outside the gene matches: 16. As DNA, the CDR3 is TGTGCCAGCAGTCTGGACCTGACGGGACAGGGGTTCGGTGGCTACACCTTC. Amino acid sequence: CASSLDLTGQGFGGYTF.

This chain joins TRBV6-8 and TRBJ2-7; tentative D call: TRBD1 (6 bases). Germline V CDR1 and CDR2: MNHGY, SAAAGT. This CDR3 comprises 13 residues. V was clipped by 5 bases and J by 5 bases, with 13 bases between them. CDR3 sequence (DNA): TGTGCCAGCAGTAGCCGGGACAATCACGAGCAGTACTTC. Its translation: CASSSRDNHEQYF.

This chain's CDR3 is CASSREGVRYGYTF. CDR3 sequence (DNA): TGTGCCAGCAGCAGGGAGGGGGTCCGATATGGCTACACCTTC. This chain uses TRBV6-8 with TRBJ1-2, with a tentative D call TRBD1 (6 bases). The CDR3 totals 14 residues. From germline, CDR1 is MNHGY and CDR2 SAAAGT. Trimming cost V 6 bases and J 5 bases, with 16 bases left between them.

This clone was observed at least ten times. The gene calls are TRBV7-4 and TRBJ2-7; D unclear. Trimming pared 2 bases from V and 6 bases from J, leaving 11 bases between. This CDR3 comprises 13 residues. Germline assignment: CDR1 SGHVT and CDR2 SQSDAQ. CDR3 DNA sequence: TGTGCCAGCAGCTTAATGGGGATACGCGAGCAGTACTTC. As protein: CASSLMGIREQYF.

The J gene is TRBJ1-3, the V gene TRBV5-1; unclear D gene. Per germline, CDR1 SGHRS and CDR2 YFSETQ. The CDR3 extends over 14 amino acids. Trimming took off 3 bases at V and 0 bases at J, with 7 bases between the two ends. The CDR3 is CASSYRGSGNTIYF. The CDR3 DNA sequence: TGCGCCAGCAGCTATCGAGGCTCTGGAAACACCATATATTTT.

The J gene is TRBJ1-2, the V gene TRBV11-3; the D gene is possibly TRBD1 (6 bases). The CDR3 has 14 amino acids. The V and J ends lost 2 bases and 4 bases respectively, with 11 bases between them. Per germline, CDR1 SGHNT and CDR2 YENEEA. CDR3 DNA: TGTGCCAGCAGCTTATCACCGGGGGCCTATGGCTACACCTTC. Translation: CASSLSPGAYGYTF.

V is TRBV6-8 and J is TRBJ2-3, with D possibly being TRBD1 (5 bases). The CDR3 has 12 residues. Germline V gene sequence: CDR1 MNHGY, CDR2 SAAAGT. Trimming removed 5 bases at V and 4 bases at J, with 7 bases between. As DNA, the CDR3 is TGTGCCAGCAGTCAGACAGCAGATACGCAGTATTTT. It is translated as CASSQTADTQYF.

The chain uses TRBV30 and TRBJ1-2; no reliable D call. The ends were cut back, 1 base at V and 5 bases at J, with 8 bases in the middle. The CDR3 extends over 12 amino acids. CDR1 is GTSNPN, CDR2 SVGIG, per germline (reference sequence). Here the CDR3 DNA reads TGTGCCTGGAGTGGGAGGGTTTATGGCTACACCTTC. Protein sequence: CAWSGRVYGYTF.

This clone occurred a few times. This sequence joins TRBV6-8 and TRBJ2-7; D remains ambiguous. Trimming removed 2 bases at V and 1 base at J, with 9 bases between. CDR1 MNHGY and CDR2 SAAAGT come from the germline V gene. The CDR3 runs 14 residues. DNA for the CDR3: TGTGCCAGCAGTTACGCACAGAGTTCCTACGAGCAGTACTTC. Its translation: CASSYAQSSYEQYF.